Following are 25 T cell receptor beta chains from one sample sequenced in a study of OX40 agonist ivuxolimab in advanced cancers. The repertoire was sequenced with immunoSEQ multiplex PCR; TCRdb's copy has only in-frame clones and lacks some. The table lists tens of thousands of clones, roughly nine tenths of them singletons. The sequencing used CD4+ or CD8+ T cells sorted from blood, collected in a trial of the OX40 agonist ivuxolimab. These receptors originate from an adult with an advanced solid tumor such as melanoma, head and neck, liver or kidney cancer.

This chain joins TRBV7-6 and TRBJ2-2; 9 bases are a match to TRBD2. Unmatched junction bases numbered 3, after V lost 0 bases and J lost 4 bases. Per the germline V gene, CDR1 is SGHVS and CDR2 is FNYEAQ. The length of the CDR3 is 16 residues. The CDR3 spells CASSLAAGGLTGELFF. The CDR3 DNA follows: TGTGCCAGCAGCTTAGCGGCGGGGGGGCTCACCGGGGAGCTGTTTTTT.

The CDR3 loop reads CASSEAFGGGTEAFF. The DNA of the CDR3 is TGTGCCAGCAGTGAAGCTTTTGGGGGTGGCACTGAAGCTTTCTTT. The chain recombines TRBV6-1 with TRBJ1-1; weak D call: TRBD1 (5 bases). In germline, CDR1 is MNHNS, CDR2 SASEGT. This CDR3 contains 15 residues. Trimming stripped 0 bases from V and 4 bases from J, with 12 bases between.

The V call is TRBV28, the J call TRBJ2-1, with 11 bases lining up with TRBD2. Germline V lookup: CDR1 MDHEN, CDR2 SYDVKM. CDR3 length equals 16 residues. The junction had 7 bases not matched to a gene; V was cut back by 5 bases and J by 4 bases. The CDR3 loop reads CASSLTSGALYNEQFF. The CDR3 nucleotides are TGTGCCAGCAGTCTGACTAGCGGGGCCCTTTACAATGAGCAGTTCTTC.

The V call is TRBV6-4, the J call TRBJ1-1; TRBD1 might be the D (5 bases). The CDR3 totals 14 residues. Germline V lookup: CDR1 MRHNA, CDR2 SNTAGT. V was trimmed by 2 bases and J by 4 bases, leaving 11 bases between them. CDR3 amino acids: CASSDKSGSTEAFF. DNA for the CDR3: TGTGCCAGCAGTGACAAGTCAGGGAGCACTGAAGCTTTCTTT.

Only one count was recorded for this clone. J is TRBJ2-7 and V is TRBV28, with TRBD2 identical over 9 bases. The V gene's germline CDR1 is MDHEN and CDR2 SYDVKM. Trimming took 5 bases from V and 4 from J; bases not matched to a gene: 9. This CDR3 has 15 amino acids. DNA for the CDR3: TGTGCCAGCAGTCCCCCCGAAGCGGGAGGATACGAGCAGTACTTC. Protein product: CASSPPEAGGYEQYF.

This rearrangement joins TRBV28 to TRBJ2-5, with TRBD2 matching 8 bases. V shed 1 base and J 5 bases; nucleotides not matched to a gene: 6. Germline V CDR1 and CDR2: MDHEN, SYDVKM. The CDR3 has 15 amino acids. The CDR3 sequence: CASSLLREESETQYF. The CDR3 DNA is TGTGCCAGCAGTTTATTGCGGGAGGAGTCGGAGACCCAGTACTTC.

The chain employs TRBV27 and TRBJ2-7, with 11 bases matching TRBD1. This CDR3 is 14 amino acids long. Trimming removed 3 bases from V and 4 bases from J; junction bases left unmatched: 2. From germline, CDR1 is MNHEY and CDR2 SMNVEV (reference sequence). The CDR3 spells CASSFGTGGYEQYF. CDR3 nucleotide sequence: TGTGCCAGCAGTTTTGGGACAGGGGGATACGAGCAGTACTTC.

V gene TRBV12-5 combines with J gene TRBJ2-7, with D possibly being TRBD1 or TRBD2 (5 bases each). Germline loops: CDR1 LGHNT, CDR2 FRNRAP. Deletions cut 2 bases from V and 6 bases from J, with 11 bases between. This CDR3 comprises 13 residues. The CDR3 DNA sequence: TGTGCTAGTGGTTTGTCACTGGGGACCGAGCAGTACTTC. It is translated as CASGLSLGTEQYF.

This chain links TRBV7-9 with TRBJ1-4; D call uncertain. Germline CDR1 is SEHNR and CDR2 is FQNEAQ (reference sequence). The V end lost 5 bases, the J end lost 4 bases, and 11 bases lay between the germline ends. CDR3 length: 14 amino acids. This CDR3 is CASSPGMVNEKLFF. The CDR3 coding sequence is TGTGCCAGCAGCCCCGGGATGGTTAATGAAAAACTGTTTTTT. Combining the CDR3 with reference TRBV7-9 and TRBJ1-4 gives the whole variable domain DTGVSQNPRHKITKRGQNVTFRCDPISEHNRLYWYRQTLGQGPEFLTYFQNEAQLEKSRLLSDRFSAERPKGSFSTLEIQRTEQGDSAMYLCASSPGMVNEKLFFGSGTQLSVL.

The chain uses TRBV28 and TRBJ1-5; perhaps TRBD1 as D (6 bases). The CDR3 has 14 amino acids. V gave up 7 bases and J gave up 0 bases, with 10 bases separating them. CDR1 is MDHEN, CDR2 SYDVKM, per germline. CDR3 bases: TGTGCCAGCACCCCAGGGGATAGCAATCAGCCCCAGCATTTT. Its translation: CASTPGDSNQPQHF.

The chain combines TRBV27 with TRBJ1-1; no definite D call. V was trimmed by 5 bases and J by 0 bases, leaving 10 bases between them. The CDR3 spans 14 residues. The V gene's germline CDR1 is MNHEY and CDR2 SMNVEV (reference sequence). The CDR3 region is CASSAGFLNTEAFF. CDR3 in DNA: TGTGCCAGCAGTGCGGGATTCTTGAACACTGAAGCTTTCTTT.

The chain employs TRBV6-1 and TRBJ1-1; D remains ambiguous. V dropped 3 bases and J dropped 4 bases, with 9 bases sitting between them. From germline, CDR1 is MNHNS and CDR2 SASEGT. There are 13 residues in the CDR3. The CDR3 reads CASSDTVSTEAFF. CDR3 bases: TGTGCCAGCAGTGATACAGTTTCCACTGAAGCTTTCTTT.

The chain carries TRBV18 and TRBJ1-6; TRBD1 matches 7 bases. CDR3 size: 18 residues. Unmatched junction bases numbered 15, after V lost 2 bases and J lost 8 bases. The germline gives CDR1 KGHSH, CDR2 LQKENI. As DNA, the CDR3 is TGTGCCAGCTCACCAAGGGCGACAGGGACCCGAGGGGATTCACCCCTCCACTTT. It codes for CASSPRATGTRGDSPLHF.

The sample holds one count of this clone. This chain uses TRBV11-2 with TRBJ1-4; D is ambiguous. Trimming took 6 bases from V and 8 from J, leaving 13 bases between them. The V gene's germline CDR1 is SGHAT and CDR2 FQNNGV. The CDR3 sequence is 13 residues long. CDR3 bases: TGTGCCAGCAGGCAGGAGGGAGGGGAAAAACTGTTTTTT. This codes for CASRQEGGEKLFF.

Written as DNA, the CDR3 is TGTGCCAGCAGCTTAGACGGGTACAATGAGCAGTTCTTC. Protein product: CASSLDGYNEQFF. The chain is built from TRBV7-6 and TRBJ2-1; no reliable D call. Germline CDR1 and CDR2: SGHVS and FNYEAQ. V was cut by 1 base and J by 4 bases, with 5 bases left in between. This CDR3 is built from 13 residues.

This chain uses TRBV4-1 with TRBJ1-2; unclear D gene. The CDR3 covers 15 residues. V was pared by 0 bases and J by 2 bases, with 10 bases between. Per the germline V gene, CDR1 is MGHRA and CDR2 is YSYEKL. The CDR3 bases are TGCGCCAGCAGCCAAGAGAACACGGAAAACTATGGCTACACCTTC. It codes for CASSQENTENYGYTF.

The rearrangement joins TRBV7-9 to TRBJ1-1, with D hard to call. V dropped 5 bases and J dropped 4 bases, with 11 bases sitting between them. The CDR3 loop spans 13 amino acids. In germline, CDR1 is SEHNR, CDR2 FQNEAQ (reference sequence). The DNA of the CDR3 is TGTGCCAGCAGCGCCGTCTGGTCCACTGAAGCTTTCTTT. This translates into CASSAVWSTEAFF. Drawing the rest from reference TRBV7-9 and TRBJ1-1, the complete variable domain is DTGVSQNPRHKITKRGQNVTFRCDPISEHNRLYWYRQTLGQGPEFLTYFQNEAQLEKSRLLSDRFSAERPKGSFSTLEIQRTEQGDSAMYLCASSAVWSTEAFFGQGTRLTVV.

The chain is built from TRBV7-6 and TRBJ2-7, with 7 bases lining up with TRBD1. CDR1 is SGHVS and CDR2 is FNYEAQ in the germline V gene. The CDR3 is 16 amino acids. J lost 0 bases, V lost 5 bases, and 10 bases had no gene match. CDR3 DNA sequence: TGTGCCAGCAGCACCATGACAGGGCCCCGCTCCTACGAGCAGTACTTC. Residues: CASSTMTGPRSYEQYF.

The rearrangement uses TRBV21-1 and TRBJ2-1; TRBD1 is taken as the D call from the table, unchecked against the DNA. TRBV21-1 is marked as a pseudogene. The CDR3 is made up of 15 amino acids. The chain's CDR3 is CASSTTGQRNNEQFF. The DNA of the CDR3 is TGTGCCAGCAGTACCACGGGACAGAGAAACAATGAGCAGTTCTTC.

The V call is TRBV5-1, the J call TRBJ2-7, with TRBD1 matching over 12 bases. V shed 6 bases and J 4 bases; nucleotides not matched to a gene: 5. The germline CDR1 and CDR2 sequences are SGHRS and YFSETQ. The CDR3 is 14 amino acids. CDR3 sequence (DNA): TGCGCCAGCACGCCGGGACAGGGGGCTTACGAGCAGTACTTC. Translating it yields CASTPGQGAYEQYF.

CDR3 bases: TGTGCCAGCAGCTTATTCTCAGGGGGCGGGGAGACCCAGTACTTC. Its protein product is CASSLFSGGGETQYF. The V gene is TRBV11-2, the J gene TRBJ2-5, with 8 bases fitting TRBD1. Germline V lookup: CDR1 SGHAT, CDR2 FQNNGV. This CDR3 has 15 amino acids. V lost 2 bases to trimming and J lost 5 bases; unmatched junction nucleotides: 7.

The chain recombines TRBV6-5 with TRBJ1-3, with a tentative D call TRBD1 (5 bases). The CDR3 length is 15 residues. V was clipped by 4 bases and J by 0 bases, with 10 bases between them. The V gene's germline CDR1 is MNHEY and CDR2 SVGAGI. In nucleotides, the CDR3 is TGTGCCAGCAGTTCACCGGGGCCCTCTGGAAACACCATATATTTT. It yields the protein CASSSPGPSGNTIYF.

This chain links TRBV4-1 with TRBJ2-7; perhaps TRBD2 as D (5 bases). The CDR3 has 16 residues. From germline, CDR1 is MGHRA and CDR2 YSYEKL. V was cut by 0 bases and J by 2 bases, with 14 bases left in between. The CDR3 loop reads CASSQDYGEIPYEQYF. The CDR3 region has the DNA TGCGCCAGCAGCCAAGATTATGGGGAGATCCCCTACGAGCAGTACTTC.

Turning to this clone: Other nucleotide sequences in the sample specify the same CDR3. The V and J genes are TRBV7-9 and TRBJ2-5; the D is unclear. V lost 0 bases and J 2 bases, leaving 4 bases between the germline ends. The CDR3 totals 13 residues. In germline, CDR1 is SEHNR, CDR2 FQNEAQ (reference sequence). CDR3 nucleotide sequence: TGTGCCAGCAGCTTAGCACTGCAAGAGACCCAGTACTTC. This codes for CASSLALQETQYF.

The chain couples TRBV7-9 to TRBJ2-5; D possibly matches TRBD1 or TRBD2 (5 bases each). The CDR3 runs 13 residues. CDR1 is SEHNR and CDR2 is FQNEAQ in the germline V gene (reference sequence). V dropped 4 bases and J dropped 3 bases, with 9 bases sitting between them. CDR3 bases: TGTGCCAGCAGCTCTGGGACGGAAGAGACCCAGTACTTC. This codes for CASSSGTEETQYF.